Following are 3 T cell receptor beta chains from one sample sequenced in a study of blood T cell repertoires in COVID-19. TCRdb's table, derived via immunoSEQ multiplex PCR, lists solely in-frame clones and lacks some. This repertoire shows 71,000 or so clones, over 70% found once; its top ten account for just over 8%. Specimen: peripheral blood. These receptors were taken from a man aged 50 to 60 with active COVID-19.

J is TRBJ2-5 and V is TRBV5-1, with 9 bases fitting TRBD2. Germline CDR1 SGHRS, CDR2 YFSETQ. J lost 5 bases, V lost 2 bases, and 7 bases had no gene match. The length of the CDR3 is 15 residues. CDR3 protein: CASSFEAGGGETQYF. CDR3 bases: TGCGCCAGCAGCTTCGAAGCGGGAGGTGGTGAGACCCAGTACTTC.

This clone was picked up a small number of times. The chain joins TRBV6-2 or TRBV6-3 to TRBJ2-7, with 7 bases lining up with TRBD2. Germline values: CDR1 MNHEY, CDR2 SVGEGT. This CDR3 spans 15 amino acids. V was clipped by 5 bases and J by 1 base; unmatched bases: 8. The CDR3 loop reads CASSPGSGGSYEQYF. The CDR3 DNA sequence: TGTGCCAGCAGTCCCGGTTCGGGGGGATCCTACGAGCAGTACTTC.

The CDR3 region is CASRGGFSYEQYF. CDR3 nucleotides: TGTGCCAGCCGGGGGGGCTTCTCCTACGAGCAGTACTTC. The chain employs TRBV21-1 and TRBJ2-7; the D call in the table, TRBD2, was not verified against the DNA. TRBV21-1 is described as a pseudogene. This CDR3 is 13 amino acids long.